This is a list of T cell receptor beta chains from one sample in a study of shared clonotypes between healthy human individuals. Sequencing was performed with immunoSEQ multiplex PCR; in TCRdb, only in-frame clones are kept and a portion is missing. This table has fewer than 650,000 clones, about 79% appearing once. Sequencing was carried out using PBMCs. These receptors were taken from a woman between 40 and 55 years old in good health. Some clones in this sample may be carry-over from other donors' samples. Both conserved end residues are part of each CDR3. D genes are given only for firm matches. Expanded clones are given a class, and other clones once, few, many or no size at all.

.	.	TRBV2	TRBJ2-4	TGTGCCAGCAGTTGGGACACTAACATTCAGTACTTC	CASSWDTNIQYF
.	.	TRBV25-1	TRBJ2-7	TGTGCCAGCAGTGAACCCGGGTTAAGCTCCTACGAGCAGTACTTC	CASSEPGLSSYEQYF
TRBD1	.	TRBV28	TRBJ2-7	TGTGCCAGCAGTTCGGCAGGGGGCGAGCAGTACTTC	CASSSAGGEQYF
TRBD1	.	TRBV28	TRBJ2-6	TGTGCCAGCAGGACTCAGGGGGCGTCTGGGGCCAACGTCCTGACTTTC	CASRTQGASGANVLTF
.	.	TRBV28	TRBJ2-7	TGTGCCAGCAGTCTAAGACAGTACGAGCAGTACTTC	CASSLRQYEQYF
.	.	TRBV30	TRBJ1-2	TGTGCCTGGAGGTTTGGGGTCCACTATGGCTACACCTTC	CAWRFGVHYGYTF
.	.	TRBV28	TRBJ2-7	TGTGCCAGCAGTCCCCCAGGGCGGGAGCAGTACTTC	CASSPPGREQYF
.	.	TRBV5-1	TRBJ2-1	TGCGCCAACAGCGCAACAGGGTCCCCATCCTACAATGAGCAGTTCTTC	CANSATGSPSYNEQFF
.	.	TRBV6-1	TRBJ1-3	TGTGCCAGCAGTGAATTCGGCGGAAACACCATATATTTT	CASSEFGGNTIYF
.	.	TRBV19	TRBJ1-2	TGTGCCAGTAGTATCTTGGGACCTACGGGCTATGGCTACACCTTC	CASSILGPTGYGYTF
.	once	TRBV9	TRBJ2-1	TGTGCCAGCAGCGTACGCATAGACAATGAGCAGTTCTTC	CASSVRIDNEQFF
TRBD1	.	TRBV4-3	TRBJ2-1	TGCGCCAGCAGCCAAGATCCGTCGGGACAGGGGATTTACAATGAGCAGTTCTTC	CASSQDPSGQGIYNEQFF
.	.	TRBV7-9	TRBJ1-2	TGTGCCAGCAGCTTAAACGGGGGTAATGGCTACACCTTC	CASSLNGGNGYTF
TRBD2	.	TRBV11-2	TRBJ2-1	TGTGCCAGCAGCTTTGGGGGGGGTGAGCAGTTCTTC	CASSFGGGEQFF
.	.	TRBV10-2	TRBJ1-4	TGCGCCAGCAGTGGGACAGATGAAAAACTGTTTTTT	CASSGTDEKLFF
.	.	TRBV5-1	TRBJ1-1	TGCGCCAGCAGCTTGGGGGGGCCGGACACTGAAGCTTTCTTT	CASSLGGPDTEAFF
TRBD1	.	TRBV27	TRBJ2-2	TGTGCCAGCAGGATGGGGACAGCGAACACCGGGGAGCTGTTTTTT	CASRMGTANTGELFF
.	.	TRBV5-4	TRBJ1-3	TGTGCCAGCAGCTTGGACAACTCTGGAAACACCATATATTTT	CASSLDNSGNTIYF
TRBD1	.	TRBV28	TRBJ1-3	TGTGCCAGCAGTGACAGGGCCTCTGGAAACACCATATATTTT	CASSDRASGNTIYF
.	.	TRBV7-2	TRBJ2-2	TGTGCCAGCAGCTTAGTACGTTATAGCACCGGGGAGCTGTTTTTT	CASSLVRYSTGELFF
TRBD1	many	TRBV19	TRBJ1-4	TGTGCCAGTAGTTCCTTTGGGACAGCCTCCGAAAAACTGTTTTTT	CASSSFGTASEKLFF
.	.	TRBV5-1	TRBJ1-5	TGCGCCAGCAGCTTAGCAGGGAGATATAGCAATCAGCCCCAGCATTTT	CASSLAGRYSNQPQHF
.	.	TRBV10-1	TRBJ2-1	TGCGCCAGCAGTGGGGCTATCGGAGGATACAATGAGCAGTTCTTC	CASSGAIGGYNEQFF
.	.	TRBV7-6	TRBJ2-5	TGTGCCAGCAGCTTGGGGGGAGTACAAGAGACCCAGTACTTC	CASSLGGVQETQYF
.	.	TRBV2	TRBJ2-2	TGTGCCAGCAATAACAGGGACACCGGGGAGCTGTTTTTT	CASNNRDTGELFF
TRBD2	once	TRBV27	TRBJ2-7	TGTGCCAGCAGCGTCACACTAGCGGGAACCTACGAGCAGTACTTC	CASSVTLAGTYEQYF
TRBD1	once	TRBV9	TRBJ2-5	TGTGCCAGCAGCGTGGGACAGAAAGAGACCCAGTACTTC	CASSVGQKETQYF
.	.	TRBV18	TRBJ2-5	TGTGCCAGCTCACCACTCCAAGAGACCCAGTACTTC	CASSPLQETQYF
TRBD2	.	TRBV30	TRBJ2-3	TGTGCCTGGGCTAGCGGGGGAAGCACAGATACGCAGTATTTT	CAWASGGSTDTQYF
TRBD2	.	TRBV27	TRBJ2-5	TGTGCCAGCAGTCCGAGACGGGGGGGGGAGACCCAGTACTTC	CASSPRRGGETQYF